This TCR beta chain was captured by sequencing in a study of blood T cells in healthy people across ages. With each sample, at least 5 micrograms of total RNA were extracted. The authors ran a second PCR of about 6 to 11 cycles using a sample-barcoded 5' primer and a J-beta primer mix. MiXCR, run by TCRdb on the 5' RACE reads, gives a single entry per CDR3 protein. This table holds hundreds of thousands of distinct CDR3 sequences, around 38% found once. Study-level points and caveats: More naive CD4+ cells and higher diversity were found in long-lived than in aged donors. No conclusive comparison of naive versus antigen-experienced cells was possible with unsorted PBMCs. The unknown donor CMV status may have confounded expanded clonotype changes.

Germline loops: CDR1 LGHDT, CDR2 YNNKEL (reference sequence). The CDR3 runs to 12 residues. In this sample, this clonotype turned up once. What it binds is not known. The clonotype comes from a man of 80 years or more in good health. The V and J genes are TRBV3-1 and TRBJ2-5; D may be TRBD2 (6 bases). The J call could be wrong; TRBJ2-7 is a better fit for the DNA end. Sequences were obtained from blood. The CDR3 loop is CENRELAYEQYF. As DNA, the CDR3 is TGTGAAAATCGGGAGTTGGCCTACGAGCAGTACTTC.